This section outlines one TCR beta chain sequence together with its context. What it binds is unknown. The source of the sample is a study of cytomegalovirus exposure and HLA in healthy donors. Study-wide points: The authors confirmed in vitro that three CMV-associated chains were specific for CMV antigens.

The validation cohort, a group of roughly 120 subjects, included the donors and was separate from the roughly 620-subject first cohort. TCRdb keeps only in-frame clones here, not all; method: immunoSEQ multiplex PCR. The table records 210,000 or so clones, approximately 86% of them present only once. CDR1 and CDR2 (germline): SNHLY, FYNNEI. This CDR3 is 15 amino acids long. The V and J ends lost 9 bases and 6 bases respectively, with 23 bases between them. This receptor was identified in a woman younger than 30 in good health and CMV-seronegative. Sequenced material: PBMCs. This chain connects TRBV2 to TRBJ1-2; possible D gene TRBD1, 5 bases. The CDR3 DNA follows: TGTGCCAGTACCCCTGCCCTCCGGGGGGGAGATGGCTACACCTTC. Protein product: CASTPALRGGDGYTF.